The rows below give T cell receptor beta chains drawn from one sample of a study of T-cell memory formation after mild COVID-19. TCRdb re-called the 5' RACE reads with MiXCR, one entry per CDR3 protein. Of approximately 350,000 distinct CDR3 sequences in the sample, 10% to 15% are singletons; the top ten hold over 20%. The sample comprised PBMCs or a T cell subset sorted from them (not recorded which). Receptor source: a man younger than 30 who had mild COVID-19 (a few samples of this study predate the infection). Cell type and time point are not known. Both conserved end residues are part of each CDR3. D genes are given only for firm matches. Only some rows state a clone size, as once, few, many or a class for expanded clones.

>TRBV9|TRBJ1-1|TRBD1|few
CASSGARAAGTGYTEAFF
TGTGCCAGCAGCGGGGCGAGAGCAGCCGGGACAGGGTACACTGAAGCTTTCTTT
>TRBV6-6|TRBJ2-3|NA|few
CASRAGPPSTDTQYF
TGTGCCAGCAGGGCGGGACCCCCTAGCACAGATACGCAGTATTTT
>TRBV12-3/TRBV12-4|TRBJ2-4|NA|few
CASSLGGLAKNIQYF
TGTGCCAGCAGTTTAGGGGGGTTAGCCAAAAACATTCAGTACTTC
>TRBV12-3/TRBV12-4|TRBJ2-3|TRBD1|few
CASSPDQAQGIQYF
TGTGCCAGCAGCCCAGACCAAGCACAGGGGATACAGTATTTT
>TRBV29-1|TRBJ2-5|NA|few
CSVEGFRGAGETQYF
TGCAGCGTTGAAGGGTTCCGGGGGGCTGGCGAGACCCAGTACTTC
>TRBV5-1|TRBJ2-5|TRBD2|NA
CASSRGLAASQVETQYF
TGCGCCAGCAGCCGGGGACTAGCGGCGTCCCAAGTCGAGACCCAGTACTTC
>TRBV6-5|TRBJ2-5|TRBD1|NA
CASSYGTGKETQYF
TGTGCCAGCAGTTACGGGACAGGGAAAGAGACCCAGTACTTC
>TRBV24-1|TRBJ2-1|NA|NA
CATSDLGGAYNEQFF
TGTGCCACCAGTGATTTGGGGGGGGCGTACAATGAGCAGTTCTTC
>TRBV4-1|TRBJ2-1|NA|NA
CASSEETGRLSSYNEQFF
TGCGCCAGCAGCGAAGAAACAGGGCGCTTGAGCTCCTACAATGAGCAGTTCTTC
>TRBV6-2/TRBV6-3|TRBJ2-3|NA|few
CASSSPFGTAPTDTQYF
TGTGCCAGCAGTAGCCCTTTTGGGACGGCTCCCACAGATACGCAGTATTTT
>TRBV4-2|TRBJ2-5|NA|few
CASSQVGGGETQYF
TGTGCCAGCAGCCAAGTGGGGGGCGGAGAGACCCAGTACTTC
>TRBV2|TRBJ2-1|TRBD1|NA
CASSGQGRHNEQFF
TGTGCCAGCAGTGGACAGGGGAGGCACAATGAGCAGTTCTTC
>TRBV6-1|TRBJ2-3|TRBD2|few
CASSEERLAGAFTDTQYF
TGTGCCAGCAGTGAAGAAAGGTTAGCGGGGGCCTTCACAGATACGCAGTATTTT
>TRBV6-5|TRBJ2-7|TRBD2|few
CASSERGYGNEQYF
TGTGCCAGCAGTGAGCGGGGCTACGGGAACGAGCAGTACTTC
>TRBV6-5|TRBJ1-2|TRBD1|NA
CASRGAGGVNYGYTF
TGTGCCAGCAGAGGGGCAGGGGGCGTGAACTATGGCTACACCTTC
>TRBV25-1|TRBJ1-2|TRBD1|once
CASSDTGTGGNYGYTF
TGTGCCAGCAGTGACACCGGGACAGGGGGTAACTATGGCTACACCTTC
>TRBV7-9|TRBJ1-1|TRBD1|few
CASSASTGDTEAFF
TGTGCCAGCAGCGCATCGACAGGGGACACTGAAGCTTTCTTT
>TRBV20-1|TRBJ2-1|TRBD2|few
CSAPRDYHSNEQFF
TGCAGTGCCCCCCGGGACTATCACTCCAATGAGCAGTTCTTC
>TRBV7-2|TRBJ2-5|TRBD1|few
CASSDLWDREGETQYF
TGTGCCAGCAGCGACCTATGGGACAGGGAGGGAGAGACCCAGTACTTC
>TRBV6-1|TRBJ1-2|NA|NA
CASSVNGYTF
TGTGCCAGCTCCGTCAATGGCTACACCTTC
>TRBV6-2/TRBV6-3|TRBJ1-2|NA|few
CASSPVASGLYGYTF
TGTGCCAGCAGTCCCGTAGCATCGGGCCTCTATGGCTACACCTTC
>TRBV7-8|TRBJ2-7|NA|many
CASSQRGRGSYEQYF
TGTGCCAGCAGCCAGAGGGGACGGGGGTCCTACGAGCAGTACTTC
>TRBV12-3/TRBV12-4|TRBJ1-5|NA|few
CASSSTGPVPQHF
TGTGCCAGCAGTTCGACTGGTCCCGTGCCCCAGCATTTT